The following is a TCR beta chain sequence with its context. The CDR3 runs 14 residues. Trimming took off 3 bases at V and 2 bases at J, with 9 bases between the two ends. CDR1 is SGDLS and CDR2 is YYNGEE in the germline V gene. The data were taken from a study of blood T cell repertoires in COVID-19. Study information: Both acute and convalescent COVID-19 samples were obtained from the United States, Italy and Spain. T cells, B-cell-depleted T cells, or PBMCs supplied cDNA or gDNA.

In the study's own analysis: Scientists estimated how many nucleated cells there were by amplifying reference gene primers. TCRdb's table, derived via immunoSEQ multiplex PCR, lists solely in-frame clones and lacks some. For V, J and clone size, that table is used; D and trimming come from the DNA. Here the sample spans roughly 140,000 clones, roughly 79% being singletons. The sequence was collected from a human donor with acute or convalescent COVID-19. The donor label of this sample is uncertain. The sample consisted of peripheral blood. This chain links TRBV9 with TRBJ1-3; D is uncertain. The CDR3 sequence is CASSAYGAGNTIYF. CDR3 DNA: TGTGCCAGCAGCGCCTACGGGGCTGGAAACACCATATATTTT.